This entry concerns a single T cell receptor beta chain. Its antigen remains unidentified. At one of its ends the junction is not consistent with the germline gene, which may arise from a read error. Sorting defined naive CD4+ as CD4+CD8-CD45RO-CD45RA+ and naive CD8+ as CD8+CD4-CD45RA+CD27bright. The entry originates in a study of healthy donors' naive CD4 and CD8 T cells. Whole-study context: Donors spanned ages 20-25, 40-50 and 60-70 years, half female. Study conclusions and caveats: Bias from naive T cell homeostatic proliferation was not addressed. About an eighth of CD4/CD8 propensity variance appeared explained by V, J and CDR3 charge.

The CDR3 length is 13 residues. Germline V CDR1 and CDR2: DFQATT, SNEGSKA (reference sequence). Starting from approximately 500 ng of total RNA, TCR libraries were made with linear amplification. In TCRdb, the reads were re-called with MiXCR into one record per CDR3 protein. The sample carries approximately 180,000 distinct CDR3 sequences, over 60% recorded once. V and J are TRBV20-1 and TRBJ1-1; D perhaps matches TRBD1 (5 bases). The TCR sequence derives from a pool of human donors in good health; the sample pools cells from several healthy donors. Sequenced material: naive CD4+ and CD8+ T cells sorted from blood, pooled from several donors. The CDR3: CSASFRVKTEAFF. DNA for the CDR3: TGCAGTGCTAGTTTCAGGGTGAAGACTGAAGCTTTCTTT.